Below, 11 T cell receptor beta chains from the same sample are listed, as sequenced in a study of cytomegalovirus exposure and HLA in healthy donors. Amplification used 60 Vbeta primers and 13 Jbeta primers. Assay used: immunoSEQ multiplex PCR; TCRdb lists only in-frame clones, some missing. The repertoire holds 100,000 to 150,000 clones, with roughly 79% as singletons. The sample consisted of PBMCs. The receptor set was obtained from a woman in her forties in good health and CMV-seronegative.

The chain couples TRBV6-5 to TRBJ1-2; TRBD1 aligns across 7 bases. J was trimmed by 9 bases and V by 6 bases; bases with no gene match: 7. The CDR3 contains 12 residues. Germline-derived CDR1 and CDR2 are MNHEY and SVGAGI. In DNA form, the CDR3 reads TGTGCCAGCAGCCCGGGGACAGCGCGCTACACCTTC. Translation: CASSPGTARYTF.

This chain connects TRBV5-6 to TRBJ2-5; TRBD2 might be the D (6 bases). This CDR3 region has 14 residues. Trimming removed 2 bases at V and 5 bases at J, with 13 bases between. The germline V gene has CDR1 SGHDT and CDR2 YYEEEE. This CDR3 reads CASSLGGVEETQYF. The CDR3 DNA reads TGTGCCAGCAGCTTAGGAGGGGTTGAGGAGACCCAGTACTTC.

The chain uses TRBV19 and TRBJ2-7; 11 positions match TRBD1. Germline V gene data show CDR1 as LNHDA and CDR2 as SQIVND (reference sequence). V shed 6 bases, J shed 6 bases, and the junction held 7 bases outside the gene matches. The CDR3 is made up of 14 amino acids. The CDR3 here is CASRTRTGGAEQYF. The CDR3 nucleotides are TGTGCCAGTAGGACTCGGACAGGGGGCGCCGAGCAGTACTTC.

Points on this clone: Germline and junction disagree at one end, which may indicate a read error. CDR3 loop: CASSQPGLASSEQYF. CDR3 in DNA: TGTGCCAGCAGCCAACCGGGACTAGCGTCCTCCGAGCAGTACTTC. The chain couples TRBV7-2 to TRBJ2-7; TRBD2 matches at 10 bases. The CDR3 loop spans 15 amino acids. Germline CDR1 SGHTA, CDR2 FQGNSA.

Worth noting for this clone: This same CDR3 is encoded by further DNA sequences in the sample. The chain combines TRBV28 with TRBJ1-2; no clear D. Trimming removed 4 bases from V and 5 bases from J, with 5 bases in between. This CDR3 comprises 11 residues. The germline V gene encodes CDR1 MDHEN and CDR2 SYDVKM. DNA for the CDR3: TGTGCCAGCAGTTCACGGTATGGCTACACCTTC. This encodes CASSSRYGYTF.

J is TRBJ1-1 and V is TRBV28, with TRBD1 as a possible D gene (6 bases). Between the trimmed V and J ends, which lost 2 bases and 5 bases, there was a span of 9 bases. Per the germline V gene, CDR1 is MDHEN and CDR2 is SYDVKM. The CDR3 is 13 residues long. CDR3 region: CASSLAGVTEAFF. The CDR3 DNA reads TGTGCCAGCAGTTTAGCAGGGGTGACTGAAGCTTTCTTT.

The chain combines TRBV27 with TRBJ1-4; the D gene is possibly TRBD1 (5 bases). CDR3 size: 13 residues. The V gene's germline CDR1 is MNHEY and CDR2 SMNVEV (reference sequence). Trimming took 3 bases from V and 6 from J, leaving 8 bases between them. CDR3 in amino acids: CASSLQGHEKLFF. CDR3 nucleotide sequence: TGTGCCAGCAGTTTGCAGGGCCATGAAAAACTGTTTTTT. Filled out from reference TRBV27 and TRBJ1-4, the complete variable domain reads EAQVTQNPRYLITVTGKKLTVTCSQNMNHEYMSWYRQDPGLGLRQIYYSMNVEVTDKGDVPEGYKVSRKEKRNFPLILESPSPNQTSLYFCASSLQGHEKLFFGSGTQLSVL.

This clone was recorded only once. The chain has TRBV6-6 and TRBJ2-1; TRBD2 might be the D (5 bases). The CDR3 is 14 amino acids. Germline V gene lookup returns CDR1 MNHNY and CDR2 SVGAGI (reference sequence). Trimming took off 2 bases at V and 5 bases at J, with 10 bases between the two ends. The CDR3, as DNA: TGTGCCAGCAGTTACCCGGGGATGAACAATGAGCAGTTCTTC. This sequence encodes CASSYPGMNNEQFF.

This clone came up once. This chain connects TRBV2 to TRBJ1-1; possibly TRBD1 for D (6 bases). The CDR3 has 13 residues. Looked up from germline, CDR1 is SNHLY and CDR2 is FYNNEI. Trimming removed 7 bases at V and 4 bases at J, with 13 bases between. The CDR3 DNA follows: TGTGCCAGCACCACTTACAGGGCCACTGAAGCTTTCTTT. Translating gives CASTTYRATEAFF.

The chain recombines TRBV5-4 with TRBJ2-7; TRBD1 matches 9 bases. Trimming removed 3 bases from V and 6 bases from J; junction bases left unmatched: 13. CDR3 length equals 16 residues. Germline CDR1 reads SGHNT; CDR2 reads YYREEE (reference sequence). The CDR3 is CASSYNTGGASGEQYF. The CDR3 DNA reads TGTGCCAGCAGCTATAACACAGGGGGCGCCTCGGGCGAGCAGTACTTC.

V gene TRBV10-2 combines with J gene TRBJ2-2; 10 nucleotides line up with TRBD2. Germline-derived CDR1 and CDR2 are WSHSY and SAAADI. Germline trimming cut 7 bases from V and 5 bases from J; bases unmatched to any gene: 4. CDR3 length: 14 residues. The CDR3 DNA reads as TGCGCCAGCACCCTAGCGGGGGAGACCGGGGAGCTGTTTTTT. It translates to CASTLAGETGELFF.